Listed below are T cell receptor beta chains from one sample, sequenced in a study of early T cells in non-severe SARS-CoV-2 infection. TCRdb reprocessed the 5' RACE reads via MiXCR and lists one record per CDR3 protein. The sample lists some 61,000 distinct CDR3 sequences; more than 9% were seen once. The sequenced sample consisted of whole blood. These receptors came from an adult who was a healthcare worker with PCR-confirmed SARS-CoV-2 infection or an uninfected control (not recorded which). CDR3s include the opening cysteine and the closing phenylalanine or tryptophan. Each record gives: V gene, clone size, J gene, D gene, CDR3 DNA, CDR3 protein. D genes are given only for firm matches. Rows may omit the clone size; those that give it use once, few, many or a size class.

TRBV11-2	many	TRBJ2-3	TRBD2	TGTGCCAGCAGCTCCCTTCTAAGCGGGGGGGCCTCAGATACGCAGTATTTT	CASSSLLSGGASDTQYF
TRBV3-1	few	TRBJ2-7	.	TGTGCCAGCAGCTTCCGCGCGAGGCCAAGTTTCGAGCAGTACTTC	CASSFRARPSFEQYF
TRBV5-5	few	TRBJ2-4	TRBD1	TGTGCCAGCAGCTTGGCGGGACAGTTAGCCAAAAACATTCAGTACTTC	CASSLAGQLAKNIQYF
TRBV14	many	TRBJ2-7	.	TGTGCCAGCAGCCAAGCGTACGAGCAGTACTTC	CASSQAYEQYF
TRBV7-2	many	TRBJ1-1	.	TGTGCCAGCAGCTTAAAGTGGGCAGAGGGAGCTTTCTTT	CASSLKWAEGAFF
TRBV6-2/TRBV6-3	few	TRBJ2-1	.	TGTGCCAGCGGCCCCCGAGGAGGGGAAACCTACAATGAGCAGTTCTTC	CASGPRGGETYNEQFF
TRBV4-1	.	TRBJ2-3	.	TGCGCCAGCAGCCCAAGAGAGAGACAAATAGATACGCAGTATTTT	CASSPRERQIDTQYF
TRBV20-1	many	TRBJ2-2	.	TGCAGTGCCCTGGGGCTTAGTGGGGAGCTGTTTTTT	CSALGLSGELFF
TRBV18	many	TRBJ2-5	.	TGTGCCAGCTCTATGACTGCAGAGACCCAGTACTTC	CASSMTAETQYF
TRBV6-2/TRBV6-3	.	TRBJ2-1	TRBD2	TGTGCCATCAGGACTAGCGGGGGACCGACGGGGGAGAATGAGCAGTTCTTC	CAIRTSGGPTGENEQFF
TRBV11-3	.	TRBJ2-2	TRBD2	TGTGCCAGCAGCTTAGGACTAGCGGGAGGCTCCGGGGAGCTGTTTTTT	CASSLGLAGGSGELFF
TRBV29-1	few	TRBJ1-2	.	TGCAGCGTTGAAGGCAGGGTCAGCTATGGCTACACCTTC	CSVEGRVSYGYTF
TRBV5-1	.	TRBJ2-1	.	TGCGCCAGCAGCTTGGAACCGGGGGCGTTCAATGAGCAGTTCTTC	CASSLEPGAFNEQFF
TRBV18	.	TRBJ1-2	.	TGTGCCAGCTCACCTAATCCTCCGGCCGGCCTGTATGGCTACACCTTC	CASSPNPPAGLYGYTF
TRBV30	many	TRBJ2-2	TRBD1	TGTGCCTGGAGTCCCGGGACAGGGTACACCGGGGAGCTGTTTTTT	CAWSPGTGYTGELFF
TRBV20-1	.	TRBJ2-3	.	TGCAGTGCTACGGGGACAAGATTTAACACAGATACGCAGTATTTT	CSATGTRFNTDTQYF
TRBV13	few	TRBJ2-3	TRBD2	TGTGCCAGCAGCTTAGGGGTAGCGGGGGGGCCAAAGTATTTT	CASSLGVAGGPKYF
TRBV6-1	.	TRBJ2-7	TRBD2	TGTGCCAGCAGGACTAGCGGGGGCGAGCAGTACTTC	CASRTSGGEQYF
TRBV7-9	few	TRBJ1-4	TRBD1	TGTGCCAGCAGCTTGGGGGACAGCCCTGCAACTAATGAAAAACTGTTTTTT	CASSLGDSPATNEKLFF
TRBV20-1	.	TRBJ1-5	.	TGCAGTGCTAAGGGGCAACCGTCCTCGAGCAATCAGCCCCAGCATTTT	CSAKGQPSSSNQPQHF
TRBV11-1	many	TRBJ2-2	TRBD2	TGTGCCAGTTACCCTCGGGAGGCCGGGGAGCTGTTTTTT	CASYPREAGELFF
TRBV7-2	many	TRBJ2-7	TRBD2	TGTGCCAGCAGCAGACGACTAGCGACCACCTACGAGCAGTACTTC	CASSRRLATTYEQYF
TRBV6-6	.	TRBJ2-1	TRBD2	TGTGCCAGCAGTTACGGTAGGGGACTAGCGGAGAGGCGGGAGTTCTTC	CASSYGRGLAERREFF
TRBV18	.	TRBJ1-6	TRBD1	TGTGCCAGCTCACCACGCGTCGACAGGGAGAGGGATTCACCCCTCCACTTT	CASSPRVDRERDSPLHF
TRBV7-2	few	TRBJ1-2	.	TGTGCCAGCAGCTTGGGGACGGACTACTATGGCTACACCTTC	CASSLGTDYYGYTF
TRBV9	many	TRBJ2-3	.	TGTGCCAGCAGCGTAGGTACAGATACGCAGTATTTT	CASSVGTDTQYF
TRBV6-1	few	TRBJ1-5	.	TGTGCCAGCAGTAAACCTCCACATGAGAGCTCTAGCAATCAGCCCCAGCATTTT	CASSKPPHESSSNQPQHF
TRBV5-1	.	TRBJ2-7	TRBD2	TGCGCCAGCAGCTCCGGACTAGCGGGAATCGAGCAGTACTTC	CASSSGLAGIEQYF
TRBV4-3	.	TRBJ2-2	TRBD2	TGCGCCAGCAGCCACCTAGCGGGAGGTGCCGGGGAGCTGTTTTTT	CASSHLAGGAGELFF
TRBV7-8	many	TRBJ2-2	.	TGTGCCAGCAGCCCATATCTCCGGACAGTAAACACCGGGGAGCTGTTTTTT	CASSPYLRTVNTGELFF
TRBV28	.	TRBJ1-1	.	TGTGCCAGCAGTTTCCACCCAGGGACTGAAGCTTTCTTT	CASSFHPGTEAFF
TRBV30	.	TRBJ2-1	TRBD2	TGTGCCTGGAGGGGACTAGCGGGAGGGGCCCACAATGAGCAGTTCTTC	CAWRGLAGGAHNEQFF
TRBV7-7	few	TRBJ2-5	TRBD2	TGTGCTAGCAGCTTAGCGGGGGTCATGGAGACCCAGTACTTC	CASSLAGVMETQYF
TRBV6-4	.	TRBJ2-7	.	TGTGCCAGCGGAGGGATCTCCTACGAGCAGTACTTC	CASGGISYEQYF
TRBV11-1	.	TRBJ2-5	TRBD2	TGTGCCAGCAGACTAGCGGGATTACAGCAGACCCAGTACTTC	CASRLAGLQQTQYF
TRBV7-2	few	TRBJ1-5	.	TGTGCCAGCAGCTTACGACAGCGGCAGCCCCAGCATTTT	CASSLRQRQPQHF
TRBV21-1	few	TRBJ2-7	.	TGTGCCAGCAGCCAGTTGAGGCCTAGGCCCGAGCAGTACTTC	CASSQLRPRPEQYF
TRBV3-1	many	TRBJ1-2	TRBD1	TGTGCCAGCAGCCCCGGACAGGGGATAGGAGGCTACACCTTC	CASSPGQGIGGYTF
TRBV6-4	few	TRBJ2-2	.	TGTGCCAGCAGTGATGGGGAGGCCGGGGAGCTGTTTTTT	CASSDGEAGELFF
TRBV5-1	.	TRBJ2-7	TRBD1	TGCGCCAGCAGCTTGGACCTAGGGACAGTCGAGCAGTACTTC	CASSLDLGTVEQYF
TRBV18	few	TRBJ1-5	.	TGTGCCAGCTCACCGCCAGGGACGGGAAGCAATCAGCCCCAGCATTTT	CASSPPGTGSNQPQHF
TRBV7-9	.	TRBJ1-2	TRBD1	TGTGCCAGCAGTTCCGGGACAGGGAGCTACACCTTC	CASSSGTGSYTF
TRBV4-1	many	TRBJ2-3	.	TGCGCCAGCAGCCAAGATTATTTGACGGCAGATACGCAGTATTTT	CASSQDYLTADTQYF
TRBV10-3	.	TRBJ2-7	TRBD1	TGTGCCATCAGAGCCACCGGGACAGCCTCCTACGAGCAGTACTTC	CAIRATGTASYEQYF
TRBV6-5	many	TRBJ2-2	TRBD2	TGTGCCAGCAGTTCCACGTCCGGACTAGCGGGAGGAAGGGCCGGGGAGCTGTTTTTT	CASSSTSGLAGGRAGELFF
TRBV12-3/TRBV12-4	few	TRBJ2-6	.	TGTGCCAGCAGTCTAGGGATTTTCTCTGGGGCCAACGTCCTGACTTTC	CASSLGIFSGANVLTF
TRBV20-1	.	TRBJ2-1	TRBD2	TGCAGTGCTAGGCAGACTAGCGGGGGCTTCAGCTCCTACAATGAGCAGTTCTTC	CSARQTSGGFSSYNEQFF
TRBV11-2	few	TRBJ2-2	TRBD2	TGTGCCAGCAGCTCGGGACTAGCGGGAGTCAACACCGGGGAGCTGTTTTTT	CASSSGLAGVNTGELFF
TRBV15	many	TRBJ2-6	.	TGTGCCACCAGCAGAGAAACTGGCTCTGGGGCCAACGTCCTGACTTTC	CATSRETGSGANVLTF
TRBV5-1	.	TRBJ2-1	TRBD1	TGCGCCAGCATCCCAGGCTCAGGGGGCGCCTACAATGAGCAGTTCTTC	CASIPGSGGAYNEQFF
TRBV6-4	many	TRBJ2-1	TRBD2	TGTGCCAGCAGTGAGTCTAGCGGGAGTTTCTATGAGCAGTTCTTC	CASSESSGSFYEQFF
TRBV5-6	many	TRBJ2-1	.	TGTGCCAGCAGCTTTGAGTTTTCTCGAGCGTTCTTC	CASSFEFSRAFF
TRBV4-1	many	TRBJ1-6	.	TGCGCCAGCAGCCAAGTAGGGCCTGGGAATTCACCCCTCCACTTT	CASSQVGPGNSPLHF